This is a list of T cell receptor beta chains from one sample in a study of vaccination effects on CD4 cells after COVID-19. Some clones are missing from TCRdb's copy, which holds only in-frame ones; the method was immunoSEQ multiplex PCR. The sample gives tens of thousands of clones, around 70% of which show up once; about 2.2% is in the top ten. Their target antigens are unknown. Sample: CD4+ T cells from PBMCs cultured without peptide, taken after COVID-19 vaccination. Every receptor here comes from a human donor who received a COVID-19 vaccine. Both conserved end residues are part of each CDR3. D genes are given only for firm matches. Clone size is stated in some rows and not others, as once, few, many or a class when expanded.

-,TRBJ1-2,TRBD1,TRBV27,TGTGCCAGCAGTTCTAGGACAGGCAGCTATGGCTACACCTTC,CASSSRTGSYGYTF
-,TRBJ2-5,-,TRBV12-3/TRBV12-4,TGTGCCAGCAGTTTATCGGAGACCCAGTACTTC,CASSLSETQYF
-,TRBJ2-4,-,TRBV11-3,TGTGCCAGCAGCTTAGATGGCGGTAGACAAAACATTCAGTACTTC,CASSLDGGRQNIQYF
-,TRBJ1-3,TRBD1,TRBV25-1,TGTGCCAGCAGTGGGGTACAGGGGACTGGAAACACCATATATTTT,CASSGVQGTGNTIYF
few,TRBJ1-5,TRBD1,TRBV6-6,TGTGCCAGCACTCGACAGGGCCCCAATCAGCCCCAGCATTTT,CASTRQGPNQPQHF
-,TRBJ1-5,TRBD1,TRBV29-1,TGCAGCGTTGAGGAGGGACAGGGAGGCCAGCCCCAGCATTTT,CSVEEGQGGQPQHF
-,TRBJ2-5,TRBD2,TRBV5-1,TGCGCCAGCAGCTTGGTTCTAGCGGGGGGGCAAGAGACCCAGTACTTC,CASSLVLAGGQETQYF
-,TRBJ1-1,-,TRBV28,TGTGCCAGCAGTTTAGGTCGGTATGCTTTCTTT,CASSLGRYAFF
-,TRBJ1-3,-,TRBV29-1,TGCAGCGTTGATACGGGTTACTCTGGAAACACCATATATTTT,CSVDTGYSGNTIYF
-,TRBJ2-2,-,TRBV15,TGTGCCACCAGCAGAGTTGGACTTAACACCGGGGAGCTGTTTTTT,CATSRVGLNTGELFF
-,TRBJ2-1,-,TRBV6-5,TGTGCCAGCAGTAGCTTCTCCTACAATGAGCAGTTCTTC,CASSSFSYNEQFF
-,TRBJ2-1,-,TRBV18,TGTGCCAGCTCACCAATTCAAGGGCTAGCCTATGAGCAGTTCTTC,CASSPIQGLAYEQFF
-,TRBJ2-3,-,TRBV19,TGTGCCAGTAGATCCGGACAGACCACAGATACGCAGTATTTT,CASRSGQTTDTQYF
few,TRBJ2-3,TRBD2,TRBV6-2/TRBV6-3,TGTGCCAGCAGTTACGGACTAGCGGGGGTCGCAGATACGCAGTATTTT,CASSYGLAGVADTQYF
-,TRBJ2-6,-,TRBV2,TGTGCCAGCAGTGCAACAGGTTCTGGGGCCAACGTCCTGACTTTC,CASSATGSGANVLTF
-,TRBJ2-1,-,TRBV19,TGTGCCAGCCGGGACTCTTACAATGAGCAGTTCTTC,CASRDSYNEQFF
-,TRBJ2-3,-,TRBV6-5,TGTGCCAGCAGTTACAGGGCCACAGATACGCAGTATTTT,CASSYRATDTQYF
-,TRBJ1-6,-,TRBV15,TGTGCCACCAGCCCAGGGGACAATTCACCCCTCCACTTT,CATSPGDNSPLHF
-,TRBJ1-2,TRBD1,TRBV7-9,TGTGCCAGCAGCAAGGGACAGGGTGGCTATGGCTACACCTTC,CASSKGQGGYGYTF
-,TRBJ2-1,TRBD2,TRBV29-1,TGCAGCGTGTCCCGGACTAGCGGGGGGGCAGATGAGCAGTTCTTC,CSVSRTSGGADEQFF
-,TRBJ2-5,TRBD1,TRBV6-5,TGTGCCAGCAGAACAGGGGGACAAGAGACCCAGTACTTC,CASRTGGQETQYF
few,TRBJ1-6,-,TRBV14,TGTGCCAGCAGCCAGAGGGGGGGTGACTGGTATAATTCACCCCTCCACTTT,CASSQRGGDWYNSPLHF
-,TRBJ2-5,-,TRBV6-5,TGTGCCAGCAACTTCAAATACGAGACCCAGTACTTC,CASNFKYETQYF
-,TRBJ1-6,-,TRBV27,TGTGCCAGCAGTTTGGGTCTGGGACCCCTCCACTTT,CASSLGLGPLHF
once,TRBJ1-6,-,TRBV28,TGTGCCAGCAGTCCCGGGACACTAAATAATTCACCCCTCCACTTT,CASSPGTLNNSPLHF
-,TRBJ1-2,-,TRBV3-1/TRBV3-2,TGTGCCAGCAGCCCAAATGGACAGGGCTACACCTTC,CASSPNGQGYTF
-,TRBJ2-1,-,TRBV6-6,TGTGCCAGCAGCTGGGGGACCAATGAGCAGTTCTTC,CASSWGTNEQFF
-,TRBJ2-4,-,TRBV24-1,TGTGCCACCAGTGTCGGCAGCACGGTGGGACAGTACTTC,CATSVGSTVGQYF
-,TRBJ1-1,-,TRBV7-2,TGTGCCAGCAGCTCCGCGCAGGCAATGAACACTGAAGCTTTCTTT,CASSSAQAMNTEAFF
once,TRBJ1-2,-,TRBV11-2,TGTGCCAGCAGCTTAACAGGGATAGGCGGCTACACCTTC,CASSLTGIGGYTF
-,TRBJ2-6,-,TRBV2,TGTGCCAGCAGTGTGGGCGCACGCTCTGGGGCCAACGTCCTGACTTTC,CASSVGARSGANVLTF